This TCR beta chain derives from a study of monozygotic twins with inflammatory bowel disease. Study outcomes and limitations: Patients got different immunosuppressive treatments, which may have made their repertoires more variable. Those with IBD had lower TCRbeta diversity (inverse Simpson) than their healthy co-twins did.

Of note for this clonotype: The antigen remains undetermined.

It was 3500 ng of total RNA that each TCR library used. cDNA synthesis was performed in eight separate reactions for each sample. Reprocessing the 5' RACE reads, TCRdb reports a single entry for every CDR3 protein and omits DNA. The table lists 330,000 or so distinct CDR3 sequences. The germline gives CDR1 MGHRA, CDR2 YSYEKL. The CDR3 has 20 residues. The sequencing sample was made of blood. The J gene is TRBJ2-2, the V gene TRBV4-1; TCRdb calls TRBD2, which cannot be checked without DNA. This clonotype originated in a human donor with ulcerative colitis or Crohn's disease, or a healthy co-twin of an affected twin (not recorded which). The CDR3 sequence: CASSQGLPTSGRANTGELFF.